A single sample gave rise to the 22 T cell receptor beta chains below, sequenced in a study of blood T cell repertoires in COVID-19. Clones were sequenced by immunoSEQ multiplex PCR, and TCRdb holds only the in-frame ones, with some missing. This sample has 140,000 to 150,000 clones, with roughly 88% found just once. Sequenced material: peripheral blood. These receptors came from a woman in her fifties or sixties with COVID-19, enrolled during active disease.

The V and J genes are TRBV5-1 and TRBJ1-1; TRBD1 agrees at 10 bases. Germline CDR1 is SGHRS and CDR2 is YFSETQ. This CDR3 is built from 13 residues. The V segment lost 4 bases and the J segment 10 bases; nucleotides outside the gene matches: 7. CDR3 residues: CASSPRDRGPAFF. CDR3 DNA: TGCGCCAGCAGCCCCCGGGACAGGGGACCAGCTTTCTTT.

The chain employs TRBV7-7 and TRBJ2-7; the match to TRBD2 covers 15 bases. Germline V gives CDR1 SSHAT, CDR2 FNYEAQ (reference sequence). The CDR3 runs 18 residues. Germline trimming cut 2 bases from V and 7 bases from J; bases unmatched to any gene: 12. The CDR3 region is CASSLIITGTSGGREQYF. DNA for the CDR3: TGTGCCAGCAGCTTAATTATAACCGGGACTAGCGGGGGGAGAGAGCAGTACTTC.

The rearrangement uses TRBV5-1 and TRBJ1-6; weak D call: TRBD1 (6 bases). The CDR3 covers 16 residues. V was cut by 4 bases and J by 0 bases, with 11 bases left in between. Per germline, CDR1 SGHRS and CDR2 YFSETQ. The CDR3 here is CASSRTESSYNSPLHF. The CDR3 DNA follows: TGCGCCAGCAGCCGGACAGAGAGCTCCTATAATTCACCCCTCCACTTT.

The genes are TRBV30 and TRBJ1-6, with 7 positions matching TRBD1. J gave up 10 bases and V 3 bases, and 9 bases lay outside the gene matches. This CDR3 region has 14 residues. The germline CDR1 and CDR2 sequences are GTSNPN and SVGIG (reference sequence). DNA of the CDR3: TGTGCCTGGAGGTCGCGGACAGGAGAATCACCCCTCCACTTT. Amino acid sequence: CAWRSRTGESPLHF.

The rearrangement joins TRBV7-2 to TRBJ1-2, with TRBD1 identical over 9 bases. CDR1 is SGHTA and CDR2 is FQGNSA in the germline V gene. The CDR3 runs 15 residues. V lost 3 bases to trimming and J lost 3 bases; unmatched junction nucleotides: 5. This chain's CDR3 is CASSLERDRDYGYTF. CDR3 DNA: TGTGCCAGCAGCTTGGAACGGGACAGGGACTATGGCTACACCTTC.

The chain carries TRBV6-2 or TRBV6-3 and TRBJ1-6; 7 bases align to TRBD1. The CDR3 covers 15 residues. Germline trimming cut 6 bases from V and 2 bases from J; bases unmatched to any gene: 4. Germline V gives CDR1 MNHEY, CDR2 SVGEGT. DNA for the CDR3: TGTGCCAGCAGCGGAGGGACAGCCTATAATTCACCCCTCCACTTT. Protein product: CASSGGTAYNSPLHF.

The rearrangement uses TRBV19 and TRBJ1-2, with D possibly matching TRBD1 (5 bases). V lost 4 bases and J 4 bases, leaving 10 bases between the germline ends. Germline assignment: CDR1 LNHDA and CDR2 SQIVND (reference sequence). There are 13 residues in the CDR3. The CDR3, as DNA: TGTGCCAGTAGTAGGGGCCAGCTCTATGGCTACACCTTC. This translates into CASSRGQLYGYTF.

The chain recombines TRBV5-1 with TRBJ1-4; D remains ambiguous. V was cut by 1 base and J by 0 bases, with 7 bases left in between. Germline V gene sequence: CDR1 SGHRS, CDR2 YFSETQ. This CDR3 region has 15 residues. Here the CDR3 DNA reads TGCGCCAGCAGCTTGACTTTTGCAACTAATGAAAAACTGTTTTTT. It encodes CASSLTFATNEKLFF.

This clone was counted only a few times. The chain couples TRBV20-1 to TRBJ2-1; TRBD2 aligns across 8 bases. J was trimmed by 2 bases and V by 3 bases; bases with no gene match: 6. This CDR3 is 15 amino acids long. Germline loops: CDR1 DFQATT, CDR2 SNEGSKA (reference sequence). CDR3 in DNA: TGCAGTGCTAGTCCGCGGGGGGAACCCTACAATGAGCAGTTCTTC. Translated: CSASPRGEPYNEQFF.

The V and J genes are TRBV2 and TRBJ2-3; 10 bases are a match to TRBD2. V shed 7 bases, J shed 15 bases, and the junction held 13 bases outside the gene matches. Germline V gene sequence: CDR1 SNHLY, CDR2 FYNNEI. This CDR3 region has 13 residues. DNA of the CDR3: TGTGCCAGCAAAACTAGCGGGGCAACCGGCTTCTATTTT. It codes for CASKTSGATGFYF.

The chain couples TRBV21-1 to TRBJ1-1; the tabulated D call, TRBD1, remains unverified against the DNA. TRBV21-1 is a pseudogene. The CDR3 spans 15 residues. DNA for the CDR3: TGTGCCAGCAGCAAATCCCCCAGGTGTCACACTGAAGCTTTCTTT. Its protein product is CASSKSPRCHTEAFF.

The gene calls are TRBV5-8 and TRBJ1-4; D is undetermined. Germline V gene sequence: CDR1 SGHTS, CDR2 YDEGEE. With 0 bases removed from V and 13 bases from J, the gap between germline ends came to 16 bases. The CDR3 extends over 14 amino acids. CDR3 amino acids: CASSLAGGYEGLFF. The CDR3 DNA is TGTGCCAGCAGCTTGGCCGGCGGGTACGAGGGACTGTTTTTT.

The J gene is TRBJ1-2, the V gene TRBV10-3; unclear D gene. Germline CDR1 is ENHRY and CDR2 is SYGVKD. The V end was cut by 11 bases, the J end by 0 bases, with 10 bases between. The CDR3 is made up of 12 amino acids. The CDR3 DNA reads TGTGCCGCTAGCGGGGCTAACTATGGCTACACCTTC. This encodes CAASGANYGYTF.

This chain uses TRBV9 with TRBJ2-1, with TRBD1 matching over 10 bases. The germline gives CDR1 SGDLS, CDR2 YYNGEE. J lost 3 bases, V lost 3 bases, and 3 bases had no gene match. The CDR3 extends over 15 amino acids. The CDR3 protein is CASSARTGGYNEQFF. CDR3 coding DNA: TGTGCCAGCAGCGCCCGGACAGGGGGCTACAATGAGCAGTTCTTC.

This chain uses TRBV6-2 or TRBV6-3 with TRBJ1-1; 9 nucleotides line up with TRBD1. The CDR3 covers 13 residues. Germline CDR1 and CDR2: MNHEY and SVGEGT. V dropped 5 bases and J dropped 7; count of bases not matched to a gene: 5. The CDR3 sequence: CASSHRTGVEAFF. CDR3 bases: TGTGCCAGCAGTCACCGGACAGGGGTTGAAGCTTTCTTT.

The DNA for the CDR3 is TGTGCCAGCAGCTCAAGTACGGTAGCAGGGGATACGCAGTATTTT. Protein: CASSSSTVAGDTQYF. The V call is TRBV7-9, the J call TRBJ2-3; perhaps TRBD1 as D (5 bases). This CDR3 spans 15 amino acids. V was clipped by 4 bases and J by 6 bases, with 17 bases between them. Germline loops: CDR1 SEHNR, CDR2 FQNEAQ (reference sequence).

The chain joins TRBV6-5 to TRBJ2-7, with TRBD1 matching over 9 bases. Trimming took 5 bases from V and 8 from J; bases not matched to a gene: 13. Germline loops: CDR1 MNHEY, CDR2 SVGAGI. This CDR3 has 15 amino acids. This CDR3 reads CASSIGQGLAVKQYF. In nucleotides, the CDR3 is TGTGCCAGCAGTATCGGACAGGGGCTCGCGGTCAAGCAGTACTTC.

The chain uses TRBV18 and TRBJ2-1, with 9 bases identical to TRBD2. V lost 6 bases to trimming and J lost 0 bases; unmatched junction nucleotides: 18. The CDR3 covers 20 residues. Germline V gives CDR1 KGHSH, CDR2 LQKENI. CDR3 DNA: TGTGCCAGCTCCCCTGAAGGGAGGAGCGGGGGGACGAGCTCCTACAATGAGCAGTTCTTC. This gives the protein CASSPEGRSGGTSSYNEQFF.

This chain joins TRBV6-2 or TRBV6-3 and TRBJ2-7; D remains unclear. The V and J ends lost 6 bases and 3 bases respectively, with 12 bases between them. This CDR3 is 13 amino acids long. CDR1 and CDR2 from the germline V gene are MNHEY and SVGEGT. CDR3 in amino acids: CASSPPQFYEQYF. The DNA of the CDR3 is TGTGCCAGCAGCCCCCCCCAATTCTACGAGCAGTACTTC.

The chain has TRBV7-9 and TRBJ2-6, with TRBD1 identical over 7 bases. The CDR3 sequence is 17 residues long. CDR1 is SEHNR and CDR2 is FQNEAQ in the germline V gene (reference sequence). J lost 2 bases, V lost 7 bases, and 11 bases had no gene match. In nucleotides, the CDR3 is TGTGCCAGCACCCCCTGGACAGGTTGGACTGGGGCCAACGTCCTGACTTTC. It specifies CASTPWTGWTGANVLTF.

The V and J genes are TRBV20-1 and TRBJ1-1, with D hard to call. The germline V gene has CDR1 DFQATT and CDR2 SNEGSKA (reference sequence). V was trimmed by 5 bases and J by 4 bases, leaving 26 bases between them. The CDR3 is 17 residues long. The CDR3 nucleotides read TGCAGTGCTGGTGTTTCTGGAGTCAGTTGGAAGACCACTGAAGCTTTCTTT. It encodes CSAGVSGVSWKTTEAFF.

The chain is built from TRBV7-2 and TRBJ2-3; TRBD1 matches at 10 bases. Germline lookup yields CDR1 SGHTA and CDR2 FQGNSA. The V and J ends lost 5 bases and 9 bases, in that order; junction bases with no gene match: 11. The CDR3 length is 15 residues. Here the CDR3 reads CASSPVRKGQGTQYF. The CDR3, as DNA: TGTGCCAGCAGCCCAGTAAGAAAGGGACAGGGGACGCAGTATTTT.